Sequencing of this TCR beta chain was carried out in a study of early T cells in non-severe SARS-CoV-2 infection. About the research overall: The chains were unpaired, and the sequenced material was bulk RNA from unsorted whole blood. Study-wide findings and caveats: Using VDJdb, the matching emphasized anti-spike CD8 responses while missing private and CD4 specificities.

The germline CDR1 and CDR2 sequences are SGHKS and YYEKEE (reference sequence). The CDR3 covers 13 residues. V was clipped by 1 base and J by 5 bases, with 10 bases between them. Comments on this clonotype: What it binds is not known.

Unique molecular identifier tags were affixed to discrete cDNA molecules. TCRdb passed the 5' RACE reads through MiXCR, listing each CDR3 protein once. The sample carries 40,000 to 55,000 distinct CDR3 sequences, about 9.8% recorded once. The V and J genes are TRBV5-5 and TRBJ2-7, with D possibly TRBD1 on 6 matching bases. Source material: whole blood. The receptor's source is an adult who was a healthcare worker with PCR-confirmed SARS-CoV-2 infection or an uninfected control (not recorded which). CDR3 amino acids: CASSLTGNHEQYF. CDR3 sequence (DNA): TGTGCCAGCAGCTTGACAGGGAACCACGAGCAGTACTTC.